This passage covers 4 T cell receptor beta chains from one sample sequenced in a study of blood T cell repertoires in COVID-19. Only in-frame clones appear in the TCRdb table, and some are missing; sequencing was by immunoSEQ multiplex PCR. The sample yields 490,000 or so clones, roughly 90% seen once. The sequenced sample consisted of PBMCs or T cells enriched from blood (not recorded which). These receptors all stem from a woman aged 40 to 50 who had recovered from COVID-19.

CDR3 bases: TGTGCCAGCAGGGGGACAGGGACCTACGAGCAGTACTTC. Its protein is CASRGTGTYEQYF. The chain uses TRBV2 and TRBJ2-7; 9 bases are a match to TRBD1. CDR3 length: 13 residues. Germline V gene data show CDR1 as SNHLY and CDR2 as FYNNEI. V lost 6 bases, J lost 2 bases, and 2 bases stayed unmatched.

The gene calls are TRBV12-3 or TRBV12-4 and TRBJ1-2; D ambiguous. This CDR3 is 13 amino acids long. Trimming cost V 5 bases and J 5 bases, with 12 bases left between them. CDR3 amino acids: CASSRGRRYGYTF. The DNA for the CDR3 is TGTGCCAGCAGTCGGGGTCGGCGGTATGGCTACACCTTC.

The J gene is TRBJ2-7, the V gene TRBV27; no definite D call. Between the trimmed V and J ends, which lost 2 bases and 4 bases, there was a span of 15 bases. Germline V gene data show CDR1 as MNHEY and CDR2 as SMNVEV (reference sequence). The CDR3 is 15 residues long. DNA for the CDR3: TGTGCCAGCAGTTTAAAGCCCCTAACTCTTTACGAGCAGTACTTC. Protein: CASSLKPLTLYEQYF.

The chain joins TRBV4-1 to TRBJ1-6; TRBD1 matches at 12 bases. The length of the CDR3 is 17 residues. V gave up 8 bases and J gave up 9 bases; unmatched junction bases: 14. CDR1 and CDR2 from the germline V gene are MGHRA and YSYEKL. For the CDR3, the DNA is TGCGCCAGCGGAGCTGACCGGGACAGGGGGCTCGTTTCACCCCTCCACTTT. This translates into CASGADRDRGLVSPLHF.